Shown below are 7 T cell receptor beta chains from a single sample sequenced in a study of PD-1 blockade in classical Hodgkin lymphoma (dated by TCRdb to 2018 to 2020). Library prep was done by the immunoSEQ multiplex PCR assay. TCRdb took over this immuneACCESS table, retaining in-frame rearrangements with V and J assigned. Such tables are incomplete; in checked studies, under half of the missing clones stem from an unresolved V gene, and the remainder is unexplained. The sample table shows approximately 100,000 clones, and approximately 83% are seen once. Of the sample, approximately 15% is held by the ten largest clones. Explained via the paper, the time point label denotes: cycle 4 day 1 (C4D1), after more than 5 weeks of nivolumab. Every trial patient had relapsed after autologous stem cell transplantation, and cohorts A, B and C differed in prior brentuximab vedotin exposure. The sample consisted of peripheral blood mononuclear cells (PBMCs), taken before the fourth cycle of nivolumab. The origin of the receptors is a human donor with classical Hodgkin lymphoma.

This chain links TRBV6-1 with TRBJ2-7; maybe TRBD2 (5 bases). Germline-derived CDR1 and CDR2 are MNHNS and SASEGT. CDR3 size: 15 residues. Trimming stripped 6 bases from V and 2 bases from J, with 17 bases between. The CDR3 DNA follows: TGTGCCAGCAGGTTGGGGTCGGGGATTCCCTACGAGCAGTACTTC. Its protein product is CASRLGSGIPYEQYF.

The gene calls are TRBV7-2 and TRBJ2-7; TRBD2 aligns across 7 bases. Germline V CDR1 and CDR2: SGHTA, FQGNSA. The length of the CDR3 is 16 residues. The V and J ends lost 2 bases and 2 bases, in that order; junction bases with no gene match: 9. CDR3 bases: TGTGCCAGCAGCTTACTTAGCGCGGGAGTTCCCTACGAGCAGTACTTC. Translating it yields CASSLLSAGVPYEQYF.

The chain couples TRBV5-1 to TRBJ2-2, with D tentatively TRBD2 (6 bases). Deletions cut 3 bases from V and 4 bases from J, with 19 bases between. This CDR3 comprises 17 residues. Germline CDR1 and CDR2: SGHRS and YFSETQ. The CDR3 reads CASSSSGLAAPTGELFF. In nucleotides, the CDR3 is TGCGCCAGCAGCTCCTCCGGGTTAGCGGCCCCCACCGGGGAGCTGTTTTTT.

The CDR3 bases are TGTGCCAGCTCGAGGAACAGGGAAGACACCATATATTTT. It translates to CASSRNREDTIYF. The V gene is TRBV5-8, the J gene TRBJ1-3; tentatively, D is TRBD1 (6 bases). V shed 7 bases and J shed 8 bases, with 16 bases lying between them. CDR3 length: 13 residues. The V gene's germline CDR1 is SGHTS and CDR2 YDEGEE.

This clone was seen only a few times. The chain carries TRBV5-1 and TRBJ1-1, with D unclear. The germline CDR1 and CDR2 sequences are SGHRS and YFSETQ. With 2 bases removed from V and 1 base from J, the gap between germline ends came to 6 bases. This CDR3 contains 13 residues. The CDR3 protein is CASSFSGNTEAFF. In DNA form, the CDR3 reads TGCGCCAGCAGCTTCAGCGGGAACACTGAAGCTTTCTTT.

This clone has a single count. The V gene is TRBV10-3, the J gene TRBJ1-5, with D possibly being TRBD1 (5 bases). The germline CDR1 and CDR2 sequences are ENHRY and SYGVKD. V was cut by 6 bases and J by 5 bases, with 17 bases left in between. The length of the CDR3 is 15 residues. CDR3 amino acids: CAIRREGQHDQPQHF. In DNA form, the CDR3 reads TGTGCCATCAGGCGGGAGGGGCAGCATGATCAGCCCCAGCATTTT.

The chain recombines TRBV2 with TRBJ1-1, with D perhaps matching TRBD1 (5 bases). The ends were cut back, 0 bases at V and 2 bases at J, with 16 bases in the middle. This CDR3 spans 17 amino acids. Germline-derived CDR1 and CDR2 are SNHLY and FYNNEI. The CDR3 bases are TGTGCCAGCAGTGAAGCCCCCCCGGGTGGGGGAAACACTGAAGCTTTCTTT. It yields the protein CASSEAPPGGGNTEAFF.